Listed here are 14 T cell receptor beta chains from one sample, sequenced in a study of T cell responses to AZD1222 COVID-19 vaccine. Produced via immunoSEQ multiplex PCR; TCRdb's table is partial and in-frame only. The sample has some 150,000 clones, more than 90% seen once. Sequences were derived from peripheral blood, sampled on day 0 of AZD1222 vaccination. The source is an adult in good health.

The V and J genes are TRBV5-1 and TRBJ2-6; D is uncertain. V was trimmed by 0 bases and J by 4 bases, leaving 8 bases between them. Germline V gene data show CDR1 as SGHRS and CDR2 as YFSETQ. The CDR3 is made up of 15 amino acids. CDR3 coding DNA: TGCGCCAGCAGCTTGGAAGGGCCGGGGGCCAACGTCCTGACTTTC. This sequence encodes CASSLEGPGANVLTF.

The V call is TRBV20-1, the J call TRBJ2-1; no firm D call. This CDR3 region has 11 residues. Germline CDR1 reads DFQATT; CDR2 reads SNEGSKA (reference sequence). Trimming stripped 2 bases from V and 3 bases from J, with 2 bases between. In DNA, the CDR3 is TGCAGTGCTAGATACTACAATGAGCAGTTCTTC. It yields the protein CSARYYNEQFF.

The rearrangement links TRBV7-2 to TRBJ2-3, with no clear D. Per germline, CDR1 SGHTA and CDR2 FQGNSA. The V and J ends lost 4 bases and 4 bases respectively, with 12 bases between them. The CDR3 has 14 amino acids. The CDR3 here is CASSSLSAADTQYF. DNA for the CDR3: TGTGCCAGCAGCTCCCTATCGGCCGCAGATACGCAGTATTTT. The variable domain in full, completed from reference TRBV7-2 and TRBJ2-3, reads GAGVSQSPSNKVTEKGKDVELRCDPISGHTALYWYRQSLGQGLEFLIYFQGNSAPDKSGLPSDRFSAERTGGSVSTLTIQRTQQEDSAVYLCASSSLSAADTQYFGPGTRLTVL.

The V and J genes are TRBV6-2 or TRBV6-3 and TRBJ1-5; TRBD1 agrees at 8 bases. The CDR3 sequence is 14 residues long. Trimming cost V 2 bases and J 4 bases; bases outside gene matches: 1. The germline CDR1 and CDR2 sequences are MNHEY and SVGEGT. The CDR3 reads CASSYRQGNQPQHF. CDR3 DNA sequence: TGTGCCAGCAGTTACCGACAGGGGAATCAGCCCCAGCATTTT.

This chain uses TRBV5-5 with TRBJ2-2, with D possibly matching TRBD2 (6 bases). The CDR3 spans 17 residues. V was cut by 0 bases and J by 1 base, with 13 bases left in between. Germline V lookup: CDR1 SGHKS, CDR2 YYEKEE (reference sequence). As DNA, the CDR3 is TGTGCCAGCAGCTTGGCCGGGAGAAGAAAGAACACCGGGGAGCTGTTTTTT. It is translated as CASSLAGRRKNTGELFF.

This clone appeared once. This chain uses TRBV3-1 (or the pseudogene TRBV3-2) with TRBJ1-4; D unresolved. This CDR3 is built from 18 residues. In germline, CDR1 is LGHDT, CDR2 YNNKEL (reference sequence). The V gene lost 2 bases and the J gene lost 2 bases, with 18 bases spanning the gap. CDR3 nucleotide sequence: TGTGCCAGCAGCCAACGACGGGGAGTCGCGTCCACTAATGAAAAACTGTTTTTT. Amino acid sequence: CASSQRRGVASTNEKLFF.

The chain has TRBV2 and TRBJ1-5; a weak D match, TRBD1 (5 bases). V lost 5 bases and J lost 1, with 12 bases in between. CDR3 size: 15 residues. Per the germline V gene, CDR1 is SNHLY and CDR2 is FYNNEI. The CDR3 loop reads CASSSTGLSNQPQHF. CDR3 bases: TGTGCCAGCAGTTCCACAGGCTTAAGCAATCAGCCCCAGCATTTT. The full variable domain, rest sourced from reference TRBV2 and TRBJ1-5, is EPEVTQTPSHQVTQMGQEVILRCVPISNHLYFYWYRQILGQKVEFLVSFYNNEISEKSEIFDDQFSVERPDGSNFTLKIRSTKLEDSAMYFCASSSTGLSNQPQHFGDGTRLSIL.

The chain employs TRBV24-1 and TRBJ1-4; a weak D match, TRBD1 (6 bases). The CDR3 extends over 14 amino acids. V lost 7 bases, J lost 6 bases, and 14 bases lay in between. CDR1 and CDR2 (germline): KGHDR, SFDVKD. Here the CDR3 reads CATSGGAGDEKLFF. The CDR3 nucleotides read TGTGCCACCAGCGGGGGCGCGGGGGATGAAAAACTGTTTTTT.

The J gene is TRBJ1-6, the V gene TRBV5-4, with TRBD1 identical over 9 bases. The germline V gene encodes CDR1 SGHNT and CDR2 YYREEE (reference sequence). After removal of 4 bases from V and 7 bases from J, the junction contained 6 bases not matched to a gene. CDR3 size: 15 residues. The CDR3 loop is CASSLDRGRNSPLHF. The CDR3 DNA reads TGTGCCAGCAGCCTTGACAGGGGGAGGAATTCACCCCTCCACTTT.

A few counts support this clone. J is TRBJ1-5 and V is TRBV15; D is uncertain. From germline, CDR1 is LNHNV and CDR2 YYDKDF (reference sequence). There are 14 residues in the CDR3. The germline V and J ends were trimmed by 0 bases and 4 bases, with 7 bases remaining between them. The CDR3 loop reads CATSRETINQPQHF. Here the CDR3 DNA reads TGTGCCACCAGCAGAGAGACGATAAATCAGCCCCAGCATTTT.

The chain is built from TRBV3-1 (or the pseudogene TRBV3-2) and TRBJ1-4; 10 bases match TRBD1. This CDR3 region has 14 residues. Germline loops: CDR1 LGHDT, CDR2 YNNKEL (reference sequence). V lost 1 base and J lost 12; bases outside the gene matches: 5. In nucleotides, the CDR3 is TGTGCCAGCAGCCAAGGCACCGGACAGGGGGAACTGTTTTTT. It encodes CASSQGTGQGELFF.

The V gene is TRBV5-1, the J gene TRBJ1-3; D unclear. V was pared by 4 bases and J by 4 bases, with 21 bases between. The CDR3 runs to 17 residues. Germline CDR1 reads SGHRS; CDR2 reads YFSETQ. As DNA, the CDR3 is TGCGCCAGCAGCCCGGGCCAGCTCTCCCTCACAGGAAACACCATATATTTT. Translating gives CASSPGQLSLTGNTIYF.

This chain connects TRBV5-5 to TRBJ2-1, with 13 bases that match TRBD2. The CDR3 length is 15 residues. In germline, CDR1 is SGHKS, CDR2 YYEKEE (reference sequence). The ends lost 2 bases at V and 8 bases at J; junction bases unmatched: 4. CDR3 nucleotide sequence: TGTGCCAGCAGCTTACTAGCGGGAGGGCCAGATGAGCAGTTCTTC. Amino acid sequence: CASSLLAGGPDEQFF. Looking up the rest from reference TRBV5-5 and TRBJ2-1 gives the full variable domain: DAGVTQSPTHLIKTRGQQVTLRCSPISGHKSVSWYQQVLGQGPQFIFQYYEKEERGRGNFPDRFSARQFPNYSSELNVNALLLGDSALYLCASSLLAGGPDEQFFGPGTRLTVL.

J is TRBJ1-2 and V is TRBV25-1; the D gene is possibly TRBD1 (5 bases). Trimming pared 4 bases from V and 8 bases from J, leaving 14 bases between. The CDR3 is made up of 13 amino acids. Looked up from germline, CDR1 is MGHDK and CDR2 is SYGVNS. CDR3 coding DNA: TGTGCCAGCAGTGTCGGGGGGTTTCAAGGCTACACCTTC. It encodes CASSVGGFQGYTF.